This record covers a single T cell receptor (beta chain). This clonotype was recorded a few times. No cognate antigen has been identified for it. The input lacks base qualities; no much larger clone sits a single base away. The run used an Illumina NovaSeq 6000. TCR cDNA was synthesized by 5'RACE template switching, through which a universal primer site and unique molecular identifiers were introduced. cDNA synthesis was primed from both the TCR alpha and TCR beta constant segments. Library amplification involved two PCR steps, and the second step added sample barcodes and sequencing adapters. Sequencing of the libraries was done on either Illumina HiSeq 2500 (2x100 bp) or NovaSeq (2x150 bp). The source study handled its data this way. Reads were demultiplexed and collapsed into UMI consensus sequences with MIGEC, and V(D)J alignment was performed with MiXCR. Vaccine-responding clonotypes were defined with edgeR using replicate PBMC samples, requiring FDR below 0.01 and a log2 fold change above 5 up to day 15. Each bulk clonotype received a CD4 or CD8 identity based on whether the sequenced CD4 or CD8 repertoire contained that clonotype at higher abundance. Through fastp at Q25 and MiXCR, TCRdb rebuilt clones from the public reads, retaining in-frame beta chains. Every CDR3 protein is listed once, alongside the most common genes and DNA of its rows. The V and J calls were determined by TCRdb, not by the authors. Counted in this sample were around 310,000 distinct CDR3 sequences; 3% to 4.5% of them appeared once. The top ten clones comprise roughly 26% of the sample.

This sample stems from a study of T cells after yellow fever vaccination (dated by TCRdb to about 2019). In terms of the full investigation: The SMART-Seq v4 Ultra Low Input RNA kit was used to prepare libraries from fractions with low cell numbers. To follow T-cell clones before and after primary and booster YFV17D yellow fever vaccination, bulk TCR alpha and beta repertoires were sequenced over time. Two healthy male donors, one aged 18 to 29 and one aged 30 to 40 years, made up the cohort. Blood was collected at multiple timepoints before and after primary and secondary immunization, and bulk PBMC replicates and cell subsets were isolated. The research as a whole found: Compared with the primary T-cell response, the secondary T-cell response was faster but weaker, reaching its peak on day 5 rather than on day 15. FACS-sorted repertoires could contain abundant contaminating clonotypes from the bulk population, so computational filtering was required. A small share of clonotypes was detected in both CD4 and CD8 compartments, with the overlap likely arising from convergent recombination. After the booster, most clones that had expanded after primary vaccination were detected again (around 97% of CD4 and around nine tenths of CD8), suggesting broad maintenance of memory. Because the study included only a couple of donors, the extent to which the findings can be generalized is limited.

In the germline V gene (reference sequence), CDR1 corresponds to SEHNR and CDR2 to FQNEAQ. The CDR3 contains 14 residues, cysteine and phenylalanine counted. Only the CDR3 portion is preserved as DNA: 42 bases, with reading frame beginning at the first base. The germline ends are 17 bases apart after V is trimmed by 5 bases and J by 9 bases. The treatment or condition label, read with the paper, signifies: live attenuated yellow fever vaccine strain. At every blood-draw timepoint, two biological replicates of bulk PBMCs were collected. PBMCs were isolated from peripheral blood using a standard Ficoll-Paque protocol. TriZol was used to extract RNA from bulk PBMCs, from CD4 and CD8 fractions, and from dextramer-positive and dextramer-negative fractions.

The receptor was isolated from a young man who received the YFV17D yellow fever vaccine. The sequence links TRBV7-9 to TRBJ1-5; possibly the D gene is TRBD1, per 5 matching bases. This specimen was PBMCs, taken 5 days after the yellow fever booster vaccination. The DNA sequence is TGTGCCAGCAGCCCCAGGACAAGTCCGTCGCCCCAGCATTTT. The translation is CASSPRTSPSPQHF.